A selection of T cell receptor beta chains follows, all from one sample in a study of T cells in localized non-small cell lung cancer. Measured with immunoSEQ multiplex PCR; TCRdb has only the in-frame clones, and not every one. The table includes 65,000 to 95,000 clones, over 60% detected once. The sequencing here drew on PBMCs, taken before any cancer treatment. The origin of the receptors is a man between 35 and 75 years old with stage II squamous cell lung carcinoma. Each CDR3 is given with its conserved first and last residue. A D gene is named only where the DNA matches it firmly. Clone size is not always given. Where it is, it says once, few, many or a class for expanded clones.

V gene	clone size	J gene	D gene	CDR3 protein	CDR3 DNA
TRBV7-2	-	TRBJ1-2	-	CASSSYYRADYGYTF	TGTGCCAGCAGCTCGTACTACAGGGCAGACTATGGCTACACCTTC
TRBV7-2	-	TRBJ2-3	TRBD2	CASSLGGTSGFTYTQYF	TGTGCCAGCAGCTTAGGAGGCACTAGCGGGTTCACGTATACGCAGTATTTT
TRBV21-1	-	TRBJ2-7	-	CASSKFKVPGTSGTLVEYEQYF	TGTGCCAGCAGCAAATTTAAAGTACCAGGGACTAGCGGGACCTTAGTCGAATACGAGCAGTACTTC
TRBV6-6	-	TRBJ2-1	-	CASSGGSYNEQFF	TGTGCCAGCAGTGGGGGCTCCTACAATGAGCAGTTCTTC
TRBV10-3	-	TRBJ2-1	-	CAIRPGVRDNNEQFF	TGTGCCATCAGACCAGGGGTCCGGGACAACAATGAGCAGTTCTTC
TRBV14	-	TRBJ2-6	-	CASSQGGVGANVLTF	TGTGCCAGCAGCCAAGGAGGGGTGGGGGCCAACGTCCTGACTTTC
TRBV28	-	TRBJ1-5	-	CASSHWEINQPQHF	TGTGCCAGCAGCCACTGGGAGATCAATCAGCCCCAGCATTTT
TRBV7-6	-	TRBJ1-1	-	CASSLEGDGTTEAFF	TGTGCCAGCAGCTTAGAAGGGGACGGGACCACTGAAGCTTTCTTT
TRBV28	-	TRBJ2-2	TRBD1	CASSPHGTGAGELFF	TGTGCCAGCAGTCCGCATGGGACAGGGGCCGGGGAGCTGTTTTTT
TRBV14	-	TRBJ2-5	TRBD1	CASSATGTGTYQETQYF	TGTGCCAGCAGTGCTACCGGGACAGGGACTTACCAAGAGACCCAGTACTTC
TRBV9	-	TRBJ2-7	TRBD1	CASSADPGQGNEQYF	TGTGCCAGCAGCGCCGATCCAGGACAGGGGAACGAGCAGTACTTC
TRBV7-3	-	TRBJ2-4	TRBD2	CASSPTPGTSPDF	TGTGCCAGCAGCCCCACCCCGGGGACTAGCCCGGACTTC
TRBV5-8	-	TRBJ2-3	TRBD2	CASSLAGDGTDTQYF	TGTGCCAGCAGCTTAGCGGGGGATGGCACAGATACGCAGTATTTT
TRBV5-4	once	TRBJ2-5	-	CASTGLGETQYF	TGTGCCAGCACGGGGTTGGGGGAGACCCAGTACTTC
TRBV2	-	TRBJ2-5	TRBD1	CASSARTGGGETQYF	TGTGCCAGCAGCGCTCGGACAGGGGGAGGAGAGACCCAGTACTTC
TRBV9	-	TRBJ2-3	TRBD2	CASSVWRGITDTQYF	TGTGCCAGCAGCGTATGGCGGGGGATCACAGATACGCAGTATTTT
TRBV6-6	once	TRBJ2-1	TRBD2	CASSYTSGSYNEQFF	TGTGCCAGCAGTTACACTAGCGGGTCCTACAATGAGCAGTTCTTC
TRBV14	-	TRBJ2-5	TRBD2	CASSRGLAGVETQYF	TGTGCCAGCAGCCGCGGACTAGCGGGAGTCGAGACCCAGTACTTC
TRBV5-1	-	TRBJ2-2	-	CASASGGTNTGELFF	TGCGCCAGCGCTTCTGGCGGGACGAACACCGGGGAGCTGTTTTTT
TRBV4-2	many	TRBJ1-2	-	CASSQGVGGAGYTF	TGTGCCAGCAGCCAAGGGGTGGGTGGGGCTGGCTACACCTTC
TRBV5-1	-	TRBJ2-3	-	CASSLGYLDPDTQYF	TGCGCCAGCAGCTTGGGGTATCTCGACCCAGATACGCAGTATTTT
TRBV7-2	-	TRBJ1-5	-	CASSLQGEKQPQHF	TGTGCCAGCAGCCTACAGGGTGAGAAGCAGCCCCAGCATTTT
TRBV21-1	-	TRBJ1-1	-	CASSSQEEGSRNTEAFF	TGTGCCAGCAGCTCCCAAGAGGAGGGCAGTCGGAACACTGAAGCTTTCTTT
TRBV28	-	TRBJ1-2	TRBD1	CASSLVGGGKGGYTF	TGTGCCAGCAGTTTAGTGGGAGGGGGCAAGGGTGGCTACACCTTC
TRBV5-8	-	TRBJ2-7	-	CASSLDRRSWDGEQYF	TGTGCCAGCAGCCTGGATCGACGGAGCTGGGATGGCGAGCAGTACTTC
TRBV30	-	TRBJ2-3	-	CAWSSGFSTDTQYF	TGTGCCTGGAGTAGCGGATTTAGCACAGATACGCAGTATTTT
TRBV11-3	-	TRBJ1-3	-	CASSSTGSGNTIYF	TGTGCCAGCAGCTCAACGGGCTCTGGAAACACCATATATTTT
TRBV29-1	-	TRBJ2-3	-	CSVSEGSTSTDTQYF	TGCAGCGTTTCCGAGGGATCGACTAGCACAGATACGCAGTATTTT
TRBV29-1	-	TRBJ2-7	-	CSARDFTYEQYF	TGCAGCGCCCGGGACTTCACCTACGAGCAGTACTTC
TRBV28	once	TRBJ1-1	TRBD1	CASAPGGRTTEAFF	TGTGCCAGCGCTCCAGGGGGCCGGACTACTGAAGCTTTCTTT
TRBV6-6	-	TRBJ1-4	TRBD1	CASGPTGTNEKLFF	TGTGCCAGCGGTCCGACAGGGACTAATGAAAAACTGTTTTTT
TRBV7-8	-	TRBJ1-2	-	CASSLETRGEGYGYTF	TGTGCCAGCAGCTTAGAAACGCGGGGGGAGGGCTATGGCTACACCTTC
TRBV6-5	-	TRBJ2-2	TRBD2	CASSYFGGDTGELFF	TGTGCCAGCAGTTATTTCGGGGGGGACACCGGGGAGCTGTTTTTT
TRBV5-4	-	TRBJ1-2	-	CASSLSGGGLYGYTF	TGTGCCAGCAGCTTGTCGGGTGGGGGCCTCTATGGCTACACCTTC
TRBV7-9	-	TRBJ1-5	-	CASSLGSGPNQPQHF	TGTGCCAGCAGCTTAGGCTCAGGGCCCAATCAGCCCCAGCATTTT
TRBV6-1	-	TRBJ1-5	-	CASSEFGILKPQHF	TGTGCCAGCAGTGAATTCGGTATTTTGAAGCCCCAGCATTTT
TRBV6-1	-	TRBJ2-3	-	CASRIAGTFRDTQYF	TGTGCCAGCAGGATCGCCGGGACTTTCCGGGATACGCAGTATTTT
TRBV9	few	TRBJ1-2	TRBD1	CASSITGTGAYGYTF	TGTGCCAGCAGCATAACCGGGACAGGAGCCTATGGCTACACCTTC
TRBV5-4	-	TRBJ1-5	-	CASSLIGSNQPQHF	TGTGCCAGCAGCTTGATAGGGAGCAATCAGCCCCAGCATTTT
TRBV7-6	-	TRBJ1-1	-	CASSLAPPSMPAFF	TGTGCCAGCAGCTTAGCCCCCCCGAGCATGCCAGCTTTCTTT
TRBV6-5	-	TRBJ2-1	TRBD1	CASSWRTGGIGEQFF	TGTGCCAGCAGTTGGAGGACAGGGGGCATTGGTGAGCAGTTCTTC
TRBV27	once	TRBJ2-7	-	CASSLGHSYEQYF	TGTGCCAGCAGTTTAGGACACTCCTACGAGCAGTACTTC
TRBV5-1	-	TRBJ2-2	-	CASSLSGRSGTGELFF	TGCGCCAGCAGCTTGTCGGGACGATCGGGAACCGGGGAGCTGTTTTTT
TRBV5-4	-	TRBJ1-2	-	CASSTPSGPAGGYTF	TGTGCCAGCAGCACTCCCTCGGGCCCGGCGGGAGGCTACACCTTC
TRBV5-6	-	TRBJ1-2	TRBD1	CASTKDRGGGYTF	TGTGCCAGCACGAAGGACAGGGGGGGCGGCTACACCTTC
TRBV19	-	TRBJ1-2	-	CASSTAPMYGYTF	TGTGCCAGTAGTACCGCCCCCATGTATGGCTACACCTTC
TRBV4-1	-	TRBJ2-3	-	CASSHEGGTRADTQYF	TGCGCCAGCAGCCACGAAGGCGGGACACGGGCAGATACGCAGTATTTT